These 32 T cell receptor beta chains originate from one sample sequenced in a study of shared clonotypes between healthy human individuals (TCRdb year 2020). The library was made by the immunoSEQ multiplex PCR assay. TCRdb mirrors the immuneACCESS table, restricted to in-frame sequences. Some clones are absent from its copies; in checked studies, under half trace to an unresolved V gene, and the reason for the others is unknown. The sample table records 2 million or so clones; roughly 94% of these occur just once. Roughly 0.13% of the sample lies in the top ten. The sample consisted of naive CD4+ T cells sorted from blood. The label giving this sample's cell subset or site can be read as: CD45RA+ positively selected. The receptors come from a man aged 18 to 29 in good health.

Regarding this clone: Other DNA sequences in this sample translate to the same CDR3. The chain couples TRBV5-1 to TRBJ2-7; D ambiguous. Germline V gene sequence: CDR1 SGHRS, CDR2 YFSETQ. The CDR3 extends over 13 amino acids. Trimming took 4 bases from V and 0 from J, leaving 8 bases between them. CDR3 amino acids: CASSRGDSYEQYF. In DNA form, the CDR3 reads TGCGCCAGCAGCCGCGGAGACTCCTACGAGCAGTACTTC.

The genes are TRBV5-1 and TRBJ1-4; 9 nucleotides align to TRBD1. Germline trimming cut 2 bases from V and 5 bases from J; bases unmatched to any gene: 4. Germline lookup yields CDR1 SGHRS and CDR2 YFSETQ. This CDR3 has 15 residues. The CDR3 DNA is TGCGCCAGCAGCTTCTCCGGGACAGGGAATGAAAAACTGTTTTTT. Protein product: CASSFSGTGNEKLFF.

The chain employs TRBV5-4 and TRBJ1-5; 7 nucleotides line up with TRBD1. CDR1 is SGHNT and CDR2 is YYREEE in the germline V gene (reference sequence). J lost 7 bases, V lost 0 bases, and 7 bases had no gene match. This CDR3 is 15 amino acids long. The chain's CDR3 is CASSLAGQGDQPQHF. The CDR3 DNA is TGTGCCAGCAGCTTGGCCGGGCAGGGGGACCAGCCCCAGCATTTT.

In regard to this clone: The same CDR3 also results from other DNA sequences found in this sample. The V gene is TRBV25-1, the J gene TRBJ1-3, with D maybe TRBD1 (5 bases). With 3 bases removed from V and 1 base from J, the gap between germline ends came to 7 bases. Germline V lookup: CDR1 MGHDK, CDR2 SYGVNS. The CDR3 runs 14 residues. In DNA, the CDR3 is TGTGCCAGCAGTGACAGGGTTTCTGGAAACACCATATATTTT. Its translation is CASSDRVSGNTIYF.

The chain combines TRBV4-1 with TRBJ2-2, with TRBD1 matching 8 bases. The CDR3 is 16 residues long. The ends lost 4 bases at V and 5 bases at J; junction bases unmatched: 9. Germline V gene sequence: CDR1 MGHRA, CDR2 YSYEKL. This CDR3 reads CASSLTDRAPTGELFF. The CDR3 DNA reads TGCGCCAGCAGCCTGACGGACAGGGCCCCAACCGGGGAGCTGTTTTTT.

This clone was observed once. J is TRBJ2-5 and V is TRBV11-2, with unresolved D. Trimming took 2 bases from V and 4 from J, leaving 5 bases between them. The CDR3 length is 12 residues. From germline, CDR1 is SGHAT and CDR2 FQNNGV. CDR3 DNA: TGTGCCAGCAGCTTACTGGGAGAGACCCAGTACTTC. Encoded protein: CASSLLGETQYF.

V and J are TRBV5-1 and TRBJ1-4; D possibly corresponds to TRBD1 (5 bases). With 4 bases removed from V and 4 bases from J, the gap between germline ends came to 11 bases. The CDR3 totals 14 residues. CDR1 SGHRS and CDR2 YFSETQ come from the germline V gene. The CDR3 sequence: CASSVDSNNEKLFF. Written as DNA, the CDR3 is TGCGCCAGCAGCGTAGACAGCAATAATGAAAAACTGTTTTTT.

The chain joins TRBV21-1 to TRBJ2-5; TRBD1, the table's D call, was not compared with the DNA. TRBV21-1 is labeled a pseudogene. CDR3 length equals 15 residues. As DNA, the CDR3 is TGTGCCAGCAGCAAGGGGGACAGGGAGTCAGAGACCCAGTACTTC. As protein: CASSKGDRESETQYF.

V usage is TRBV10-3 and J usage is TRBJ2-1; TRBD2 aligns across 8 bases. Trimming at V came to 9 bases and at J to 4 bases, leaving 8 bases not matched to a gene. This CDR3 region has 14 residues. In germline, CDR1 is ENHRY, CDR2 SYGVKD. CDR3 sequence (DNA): TGTGCCATTGCAGAAGCGGGAGAATACAATGAGCAGTTCTTC. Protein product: CAIAEAGEYNEQFF.

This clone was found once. CDR3 amino acids: CASSQNRANTGELFF. CDR3 nucleotide sequence: TGCGCCAGCAGCCAGAACAGAGCGAACACCGGGGAGCTGTTTTTT. The chain uses TRBV4-1 and TRBJ2-2; D unresolved. CDR1 MGHRA and CDR2 YSYEKL come from the germline V gene. Trimming shortened V by 3 bases and J by 0 bases, and 8 bases separated the two germline ends. The CDR3 loop spans 15 amino acids.

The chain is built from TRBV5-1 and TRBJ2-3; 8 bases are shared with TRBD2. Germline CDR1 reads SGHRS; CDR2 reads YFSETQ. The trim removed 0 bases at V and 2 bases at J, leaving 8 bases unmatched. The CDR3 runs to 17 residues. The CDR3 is CASSLALTSELTDTQYF. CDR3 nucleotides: TGCGCCAGCAGCTTGGCCCTGACTAGCGAGCTCACAGATACGCAGTATTTT.

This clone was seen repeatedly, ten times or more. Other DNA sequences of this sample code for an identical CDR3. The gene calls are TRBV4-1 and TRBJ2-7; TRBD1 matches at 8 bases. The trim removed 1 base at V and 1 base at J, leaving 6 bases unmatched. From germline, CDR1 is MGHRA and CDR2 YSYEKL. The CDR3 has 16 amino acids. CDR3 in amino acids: CASSQGRDRYSYEQYF. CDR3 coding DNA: TGCGCCAGCAGCCAAGGAAGGGACAGGTATTCCTACGAGCAGTACTTC.

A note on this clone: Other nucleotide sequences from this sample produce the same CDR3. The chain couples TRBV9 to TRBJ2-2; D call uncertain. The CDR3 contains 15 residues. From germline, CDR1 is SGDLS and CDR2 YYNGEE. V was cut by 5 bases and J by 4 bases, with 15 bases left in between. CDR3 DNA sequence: TGTGCCAGCAGTTCCCATACGAACAGCACCGGGGAGCTGTTTTTT. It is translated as CASSSHTNSTGELFF.

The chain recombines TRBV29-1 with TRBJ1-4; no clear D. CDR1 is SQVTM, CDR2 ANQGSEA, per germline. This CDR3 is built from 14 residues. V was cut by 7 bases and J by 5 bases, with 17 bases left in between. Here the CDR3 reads CSGDSGRKNEKLFF. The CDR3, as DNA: TGCAGCGGCGACTCAGGACGGAAGAATGAAAAACTGTTTTTT.

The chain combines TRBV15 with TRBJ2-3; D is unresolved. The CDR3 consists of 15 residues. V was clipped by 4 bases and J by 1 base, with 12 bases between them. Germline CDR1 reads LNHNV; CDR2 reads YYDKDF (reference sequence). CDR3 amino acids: CATSTSWAGTDTQYF. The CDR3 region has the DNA TGTGCCACCAGCACCTCTTGGGCGGGCACAGATACGCAGTATTTT.

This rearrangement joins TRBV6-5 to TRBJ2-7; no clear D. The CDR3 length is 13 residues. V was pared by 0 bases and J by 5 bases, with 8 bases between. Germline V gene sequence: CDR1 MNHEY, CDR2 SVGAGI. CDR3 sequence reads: CASSYSISDEQYF. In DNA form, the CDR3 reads TGTGCCAGCAGTTACTCTATTTCGGACGAGCAGTACTTC.

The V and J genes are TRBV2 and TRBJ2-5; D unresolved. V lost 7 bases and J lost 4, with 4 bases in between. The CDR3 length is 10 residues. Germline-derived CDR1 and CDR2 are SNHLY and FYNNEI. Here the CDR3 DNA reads TGTGCCAGCACCACAGAGACCCAGTACTTC. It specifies CASTTETQYF.

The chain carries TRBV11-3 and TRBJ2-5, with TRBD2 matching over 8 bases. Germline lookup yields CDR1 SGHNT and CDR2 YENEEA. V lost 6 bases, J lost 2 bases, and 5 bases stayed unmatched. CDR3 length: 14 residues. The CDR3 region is CASSLGGGQETQYF. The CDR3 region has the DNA TGTGCCAGCAGTCTCGGGGGGGGTCAAGAGACCCAGTACTTC.

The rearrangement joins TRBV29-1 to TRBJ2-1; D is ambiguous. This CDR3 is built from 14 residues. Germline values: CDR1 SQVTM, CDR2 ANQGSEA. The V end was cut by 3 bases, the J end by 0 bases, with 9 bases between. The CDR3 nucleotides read TGCAGCGTTGAGCCCGCAAGCTCCTACAATGAGCAGTTCTTC. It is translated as CSVEPASSYNEQFF.

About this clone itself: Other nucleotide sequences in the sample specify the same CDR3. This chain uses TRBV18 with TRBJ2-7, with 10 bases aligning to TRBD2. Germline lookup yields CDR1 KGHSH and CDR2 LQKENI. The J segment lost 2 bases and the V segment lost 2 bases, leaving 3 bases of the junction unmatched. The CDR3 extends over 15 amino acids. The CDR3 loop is CASSPGLADTYEQYF. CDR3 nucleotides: TGTGCCAGCTCACCAGGACTAGCGGATACCTACGAGCAGTACTTC.

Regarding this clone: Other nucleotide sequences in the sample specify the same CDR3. CDR3 in amino acids: CASSQDPGGSSYNEQFF. The CDR3 nucleotides read TGCGCCAGCAGCCAAGATCCGGGGGGGAGCTCCTACAATGAGCAGTTCTTC. This chain links TRBV4-1 with TRBJ2-1; 8 bases fit TRBD2. This CDR3 comprises 17 residues. V lost 0 bases to trimming and J lost 0 bases; unmatched junction nucleotides: 4. Germline lookup yields CDR1 MGHRA and CDR2 YSYEKL.

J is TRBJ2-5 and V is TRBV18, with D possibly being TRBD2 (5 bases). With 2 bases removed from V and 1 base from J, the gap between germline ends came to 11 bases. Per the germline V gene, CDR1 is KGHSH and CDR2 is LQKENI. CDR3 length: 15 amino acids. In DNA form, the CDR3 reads TGTGCCAGCTCACCAATAGCCGGGGTCCAAGAGACCCAGTACTTC. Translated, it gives CASSPIAGVQETQYF.

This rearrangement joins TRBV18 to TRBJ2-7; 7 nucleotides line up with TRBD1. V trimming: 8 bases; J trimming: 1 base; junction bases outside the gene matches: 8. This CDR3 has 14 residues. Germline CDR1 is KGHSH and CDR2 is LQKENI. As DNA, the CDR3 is TGTGCCAGCACCAACTACAGGGGTTCCTACGAGCAGTACTTC. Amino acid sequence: CASTNYRGSYEQYF.

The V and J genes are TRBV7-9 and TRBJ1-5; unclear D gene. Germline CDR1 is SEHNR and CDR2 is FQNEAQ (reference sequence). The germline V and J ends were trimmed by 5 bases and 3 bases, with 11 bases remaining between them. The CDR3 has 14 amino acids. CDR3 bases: TGTGCCAGCAGCCGCGGGAGAGACAATCAGCCCCAGCATTTT. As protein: CASSRGRDNQPQHF.

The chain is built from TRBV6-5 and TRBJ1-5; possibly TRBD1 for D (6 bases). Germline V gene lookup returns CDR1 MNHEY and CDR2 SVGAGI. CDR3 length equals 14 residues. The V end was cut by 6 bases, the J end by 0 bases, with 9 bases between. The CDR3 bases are TGTGCCAGCAGGAGACAGGATAGCAATCAGCCCCAGCATTTT. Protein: CASRRQDSNQPQHF.

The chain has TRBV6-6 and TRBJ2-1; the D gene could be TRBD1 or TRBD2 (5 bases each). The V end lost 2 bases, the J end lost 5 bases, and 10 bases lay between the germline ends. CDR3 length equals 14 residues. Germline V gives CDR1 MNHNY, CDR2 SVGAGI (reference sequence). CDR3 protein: CASSYDGAHNEQFF. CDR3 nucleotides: TGTGCCAGCAGTTACGACGGGGCCCACAATGAGCAGTTCTTC.

CDR3 protein: CASSYQSGLAGVTDTQYF. CDR3 DNA sequence: TGTGCCAGCAGTTACCAATCTGGACTAGCGGGAGTTACAGATACGCAGTATTTT. The chain couples TRBV6-8 to TRBJ2-3; 13 nucleotides line up with TRBD2. Germline-derived CDR1 and CDR2 are MNHGY and SAAAGT. V was pared by 2 bases and J by 3 bases, with 8 bases of the junction left unmatched. The CDR3 covers 18 residues.

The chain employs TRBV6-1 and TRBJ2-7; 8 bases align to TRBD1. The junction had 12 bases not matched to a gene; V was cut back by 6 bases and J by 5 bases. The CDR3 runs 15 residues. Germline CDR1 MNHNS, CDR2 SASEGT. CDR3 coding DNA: TGTGCCAGCAGGGGTGGACAGGGAACACCCCACGAGCAGTACTTC. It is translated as CASRGGQGTPHEQYF.

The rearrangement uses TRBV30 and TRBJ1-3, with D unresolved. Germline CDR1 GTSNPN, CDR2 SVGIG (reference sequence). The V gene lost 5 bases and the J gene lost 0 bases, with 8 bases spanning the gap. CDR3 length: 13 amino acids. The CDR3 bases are TGTGCCTGGGTTCCGCCCTCTGGAAACACCATATATTTT. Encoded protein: CAWVPPSGNTIYF. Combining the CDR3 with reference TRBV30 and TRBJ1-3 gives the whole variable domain SQTIHQWPATLVQPVGSPLSLECTVEGTSNPNLYWYRQAAGRGLQLLFYSVGIGQISSEVPQNLSASRPQDRQFILSSKKLLLSDSGFYLCAWVPPSGNTIYFGEGSWLTVV.

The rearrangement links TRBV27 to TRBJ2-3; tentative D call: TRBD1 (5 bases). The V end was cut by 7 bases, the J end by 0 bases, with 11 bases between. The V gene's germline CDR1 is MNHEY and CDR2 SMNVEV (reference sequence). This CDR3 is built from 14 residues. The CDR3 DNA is TGTGCCAGCACCCCAGGGCCTAGCACAGATACGCAGTATTTT. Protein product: CASTPGPSTDTQYF.

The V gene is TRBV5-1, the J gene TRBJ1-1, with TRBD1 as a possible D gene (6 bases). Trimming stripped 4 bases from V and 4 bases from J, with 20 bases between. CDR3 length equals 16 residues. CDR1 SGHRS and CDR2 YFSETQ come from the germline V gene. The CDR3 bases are TGCGCCAGCAGCAAACAGGGTGGGTTGACAAGCACTGAAGCTTTCTTT. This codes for CASSKQGGLTSTEAFF.

The CDR3 bases are TGCGCCAGCAGCTTTGGGATCCTTCCCACTAACTATGGCTACACCTTC. Translation gives CASSFGILPTNYGYTF. This sequence joins TRBV5-1 and TRBJ1-2; D remains unclear. V lost 2 bases to trimming and J lost 0 bases, with 14 bases between them. Germline V gene lookup returns CDR1 SGHRS and CDR2 YFSETQ. The CDR3 is 16 amino acids.